The sequence of this TCR beta chain was determined in a study of cytomegalovirus exposure and HLA in healthy donors. Study-wide points: Being productive about 90% or about 30% of the time was typical of most TCR beta V segments in an earlier analysis. Fewer N-insertions (relative to the roughly 720-donor mean) were reportedly seen in an Asian-associated ancestry cluster in a later analysis. CMV serostatus was the only recorded immune exposure for donors.

A word on this clone: The antigen remains undetermined.

The CDR3 length is 17 residues. The germline V gene encodes CDR1 LNHDA and CDR2 SQIVND (reference sequence). With 4 bases clipped from V and 1 base from J, the junction kept 8 bases outside the gene matches. Use of 60 Vbeta and 13 Jbeta primers characterized the PCR. Some clones are missing from TCRdb's copy, which holds only in-frame ones; the method was immunoSEQ multiplex PCR. This table has 120,000 or so clones, about 85% appearing once. The TCR originated in a man younger than 30 in good health and CMV-seropositive. Sequencing was performed on PBMCs. The rearrangement uses TRBV19 and TRBJ2-3, with 10 bases lining up with TRBD2. CDR3 region: CASSTLPLAGGTDTQYF. In nucleotides, the CDR3 is TGTGCCAGTAGTACCCTCCCGCTAGCGGGGGGCACAGATACGCAGTATTTT.